These 27 T cell receptor beta chains were sequenced from one sample in a study of T cell clonality in common variable immunodeficiency. Broader study findings: Fewer deletions and N-nucleotide insertions were reportedly seen in common variable immunodeficiency TCR beta sequences.

Their recognized antigens are unknown. Assay: immunoSEQ multiplex PCR; the TCRdb copy retains only in-frame clones and omits some. This record lists some 21,000 clones, none seen once only, and the top ten clones contain around a quarter. The source material was peripheral blood mononuclear cells. The receptors originated from a human donor with common variable immunodeficiency.

Turning to this clone: The read ends 3 residues before the CDR3 terminus; that terminus is restored from the germline J gene. The same CDR3 can be traced to other DNA sequences in this sample. J is TRBJ2-1 and V is TRBV19; 7 bases match TRBD1. Germline V gene sequence: CDR1 LNHDA, CDR2 SQIVND (reference sequence). Germline trimming cut 4 bases from V and 6 bases from J; bases unmatched to any gene: 9. This CDR3 has 15 residues. CDR3 in amino acids: CASSTYRGGINEQFF. The part of the CDR3 DNA that was read is TGTGCCAGTAGTACCTACAGGGGTGGAATCAATGAG. Together with reference TRBV19 and TRBJ2-1, the CDR3 gives the full variable domain: DGGITQSPKYLFRKEGQNVTLSCEQNLNHDAMYWYRQDPGQGLRLIYYSQIVNDFQKGDIAEGYSVSREKKESFPLTVTSAQKNPTAFYLCASSTYRGGINEQFFGPGTRLTVL.

This clone turned up a few times. The read terminates 3 residues ahead of where the CDR3 ends, so the germline J gene completes it. The chain uses TRBV2 and TRBJ2-7; D perhaps matches TRBD2 (5 bases). Trimming stripped 8 bases from V and 0 bases from J, with 8 bases between. Germline V gene lookup returns CDR1 SNHLY and CDR2 FYNNEI. This CDR3 has 12 amino acids. CDR3 bases read: TGTGCCAGCCGACTAACCTCCTACGAG. Protein: CASRLTSYE. The full CDR3 protein reads CASRLTSYEQYF.

This clone showed up just a few times. Read data end 3 residues before the CDR3 end; the end is taken from the germline J gene. The chain links TRBV7-9 to TRBJ2-1; 8 positions match TRBD1. V shed 5 bases, J shed 4 bases, and the junction held 4 bases outside the gene matches. Germline CDR1 and CDR2: SEHNR and FQNEAQ (reference sequence). This CDR3 contains 14 residues. The CDR3 is CASSIRDRYNEQFF. The DNA read from the CDR3 is TGTGCCAGCAGCATCCGGGACAGGTACAATGAG.

Note on this clone: The CDR3 end lies 3 residues beyond the end of the read and is filled in from the germline J gene. The chain employs TRBV19 and TRBJ1-4, with 7 bases aligning to TRBD1. Germline values: CDR1 LNHDA, CDR2 SQIVND (reference sequence). The CDR3 is made up of 15 amino acids. CDR3 DNA, as far as it was read: TGTGCCAGTAGTCCCTCCCGGGACAGTTCTGGGAAA. Encoded protein: CASSPSRDSSGK. The full CDR3 sequence reads CASSPSRDSSGKLFF.

Comments on this clone: The sequence runs out 3 residues before the end of the CDR3; the remainder is reconstructed from the germline J gene. The chain joins TRBV7-6 to TRBJ2-5, with D maybe TRBD1 (5 bases). V was trimmed by 2 bases and J by 5 bases, leaving 18 bases between them. The germline gives CDR1 SGHVS, CDR2 FNYEAQ. The CDR3 length is 16 residues. The covered CDR3 bases are TGTGCCAGCAGCTTAAGGGCAGAGCCCACAGGCGAGACC. Translating gives CASSLRAEPTGET. The CDR3, in full, reads CASSLRAEPTGETQYF.

About this clone itself: Read sequence stops 3 residues before the CDR3 end, and the germline J gene provides the missing end. The chain employs TRBV30 and TRBJ2-5, with D unclear. Looked up from germline, CDR1 is GTSNPN and CDR2 is SVGIG (reference sequence). CDR3 length equals 13 residues. Trimming left V 4 bases short and J 4 bases short, with 13 bases between. This CDR3 is CAWTELPRETQYF. The part of the CDR3 DNA that was read is TGTGCCTGGACTGAATTACCGCGAGAGACC.

This clone has only a few counts. The missing CDR3 end, 3 residues past where the read stops, is filled in from the germline J gene. The chain carries TRBV18 and TRBJ2-2; D perhaps matches TRBD2 (6 bases). The CDR3 contains 14 residues. Germline V lookup: CDR1 KGHSH, CDR2 LQKENI. The V gene lost 5 bases and the J gene lost 6 bases, with 13 bases spanning the gap. The CDR3 sequence: CASSVTRDSGELFF. The DNA read from the CDR3 is TGTGCCAGCTCAGTAACCAGGGACTCCGGGGAG.

This clone was seen at least ten times. The read finishes 3 residues shy of the CDR3 end, and the germline J gene is used to complete it. The V and J genes are TRBV20-1 and TRBJ1-1; D is perhaps TRBD1 (5 bases). The CDR3 spans 11 residues. Germline assignment: CDR1 DFQATT and CDR2 SNEGSKA (reference sequence). The CDR3 bases that were read are TGCAGTGCTAGTGGTTGGACAGAA. It is translated as CSASGWTE. The entire CDR3 reads CSASGWTEAFF.

Turning to this clone: The read terminates 3 residues ahead of where the CDR3 ends, so the germline J gene completes it. The chain has TRBV19 and TRBJ2-1; 10 nucleotides align to TRBD1. Trimming at V came to 2 bases and at J to 8 bases, leaving 3 bases not matched to a gene. The CDR3 extends over 14 amino acids. Germline V gene sequence: CDR1 LNHDA, CDR2 SQIVND (reference sequence). The CDR3 loop reads CASSITGTGDEQFF. CDR3 DNA (partial): TGTGCCAGTAGTATAACCGGGACAGGGGATGAG.

This clone was picked up many times. One end of the junction is discordant with germline, which a read error may explain. The CDR3 end falls 3 residues outside the read, so it is completed with the germline J gene. The rearrangement links TRBV4-2 to TRBJ2-1; weak D call: TRBD2 (5 bases). Germline V gene data show CDR1 as LGHNA and CDR2 as YNFKEQ. The CDR3 covers 14 residues. The sequenced CDR3 bases are TGCGCCAGCAGCCAAGAGGGCCCCTACAATGAG. Translation gives CASSQEGPYNE. The whole CDR3 sequence is CASSQEGPYNEQFF.

This clone was detected a few times. The read falls 3 residues short of the CDR3 end, and the missing part is taken from the germline J gene. The rearrangement joins TRBV7-9 to TRBJ1-1; D is perhaps TRBD1 (6 bases). Germline values: CDR1 SEHNR, CDR2 FQNEAQ (reference sequence). The CDR3 has 14 amino acids. The CDR3 bases that were read are TGTGCCAGCAGCAGTGGAGGGGGTATCTCCGAA. It translates to CASSSGGGISE. The full CDR3 is CASSSGGGISEAFF.

This clone was seen more than once but under ten times. Read coverage stops 3 residues before the CDR3 terminus; the germline J gene supplies the remainder. The V call is TRBV6-2 or TRBV6-3, the J call TRBJ2-5, with 9 positions matching TRBD1. The CDR3 runs to 16 residues. V lost 4 bases to trimming and J lost 4 bases; unmatched junction nucleotides: 10. Germline lookup yields CDR1 MNHEY and CDR2 SVGEGT. The covered CDR3 bases are TGTGCCAGCAGTTGGGGGACAGGGCGGATTATAGAGACC. The encoded protein is CASSWGTGRIIET. The CDR3, in full, reads CASSWGTGRIIETQYF.

This clone came up a few times. Read data end 3 residues before the CDR3 end; the end is taken from the germline J gene. The chain joins TRBV6-1 to TRBJ2-7; D is possibly TRBD1 (5 bases). Germline lookup yields CDR1 MNHNS and CDR2 SASEGT. V lost 4 bases to trimming and J lost 3 bases, with 10 bases between them. This CDR3 has 13 residues. CDR3 in amino acids: CASSVDTYYEQYF. Incomplete CDR3 DNA: TGTGCCAGCAGTGTGGACACCTACTACGAG.

In the case of this clone: The read gets to within 3 residues of the CDR3 end, and the germline J gene fills in the rest. V gene TRBV5-6 combines with J gene TRBJ2-7; 10 nucleotides line up with TRBD1. The CDR3 runs to 14 residues. Germline values: CDR1 SGHDT, CDR2 YYEEEE. V shed 5 bases, J shed 3 bases, and the junction held 5 bases outside the gene matches. CDR3 loop: CASSYRTGGYEQYF. CDR3 DNA (partial): TGTGCCAGCAGTTACAGGACAGGGGGCTACGAG.

Comments on this clone: The read falls 3 residues short of the CDR3 end, and the missing part is taken from the germline J gene. This chain joins TRBV7-8 and TRBJ1-1, with D perhaps matching TRBD1 (6 bases). V lost 0 bases and J lost 3, with 8 bases in between. Germline values: CDR1 SGHVS, CDR2 FQNEAQ. The CDR3 runs 14 residues. Incomplete CDR3 DNA: TGTGCCAGCAGCTTAGCACAGGGTTACACTGAA. Translating gives CASSLAQGYTE. The CDR3 as a whole reads CASSLAQGYTEAFF.

About this clone: The sequence runs out 3 residues before the end of the CDR3; the remainder is reconstructed from the germline J gene. The V and J genes are TRBV30 and TRBJ1-3; D perhaps matches TRBD1 (5 bases). The V gene's germline CDR1 is GTSNPN and CDR2 SVGIG (reference sequence). The CDR3 has 13 residues. V gave up 5 bases and J gave up 3 bases, with 11 bases separating them. CDR3: CAWGKGNGNTIYF. CDR3 DNA, as far as it was read: TGTGCCTGGGGAAAGGGGAATGGAAACACC.

A remark on this clone: The read gets to within 3 residues of the CDR3 end, and the germline J gene fills in the rest. The rearrangement links TRBV5-1 to TRBJ2-7; 8 bases align to TRBD1. The CDR3 contains 16 residues. Per germline, CDR1 SGHRS and CDR2 YFSETQ. V was pared by 4 bases and J by 2 bases, with 11 bases of the junction left unmatched. The DNA read from the CDR3 is TGCGCCAGCAGCGCCCGACAGGGGACCGTGCCCTACGAG. Encoded protein: CASSARQGTVPYE. The entire CDR3 protein reads CASSARQGTVPYEQYF. The full variable domain, its missing parts supplied by reference TRBV5-1 and TRBJ2-7, is KAGVTQTPRYLIKTRGQQVTLSCSPISGHRSVSWYQQTPGQGLQFLFEYFSETQRNKGNFPGRFSGRQFSNSRSEMNVSTLELGDSALYLCASSARQGTVPYEQYFGPGTRLTVT.

There are a few counts of this clone. The read ends 3 residues before the CDR3 terminus; that terminus is restored from the germline J gene. The J gene is TRBJ2-3, the V gene TRBV19; 10 bases line up with TRBD2. The trim removed 4 bases at V and 2 bases at J, leaving 21 bases unmatched. This CDR3 region has 21 residues. Germline CDR1 reads LNHDA; CDR2 reads SQIVND (reference sequence). The DNA read from the CDR3 is TGTGCCAGTAGTACCCAAAGATTAGCGGGGGGCCCCGAACTCATCACAGATACG. This gives the protein CASSTQRLAGGPELITDT. The full CDR3 is CASSTQRLAGGPELITDTQYF.

About this clone itself: The read ends 3 residues early relative to the CDR3; the germline J gene fills the gap. The chain links TRBV11-1 to TRBJ2-5; no definite D call. CDR3 length: 11 residues. The V end lost 8 bases, the J end lost 5 bases, and 9 bases lay between the germline ends. From germline, CDR1 is SGHAT and CDR2 FQDESV (reference sequence). CDR3 DNA (partial): TGTGCCAGCGGCCTCAGGGAGACC. Residues: CASGLRET. The full-length CDR3 reads as CASGLRETQYF.

On this clone itself: The read terminates 3 residues ahead of where the CDR3 ends, so the germline J gene completes it. The chain couples TRBV5-1 to TRBJ2-5; D gene unclear. The germline CDR1 and CDR2 sequences are SGHRS and YFSETQ. This CDR3 is 14 amino acids long. Trimming left V 0 bases short and J 2 bases short, with 8 bases between. Incomplete CDR3 DNA: TGCGCCAGCAGCTTGGGACACTCACAAGAGACC. It codes for CASSLGHSQET. The complete CDR3 reads CASSLGHSQETQYF. The variable domain in full, with the rest retrieved from reference TRBV5-1 and TRBJ2-5, is KAGVTQTPRYLIKTRGQQVTLSCSPISGHRSVSWYQQTPGQGLQFLFEYFSETQRNKGNFPGRFSGRQFSNSRSEMNVSTLELGDSALYLCASSLGHSQETQYFGPGTRLLVL.

This clone has a handful of counts. Read coverage stops 3 residues before the CDR3 terminus; the germline J gene supplies the remainder. The chain joins TRBV7-2 to TRBJ2-5; tentatively, D is TRBD2 (6 bases). Germline V CDR1 and CDR2: SGHTA, FQGNSA. V dropped 6 bases and J dropped 1 base, with 15 bases sitting between them. The CDR3 spans 15 residues. The CDR3 spells CASRRDSGSQETQYF. The part of the CDR3 DNA that was read is TGTGCCAGCAGACGGGATAGCGGCTCCCAAGAGACC.

Comment on this clone: Read data end 3 residues before the CDR3 end; the end is taken from the germline J gene. J is TRBJ2-2 and V is TRBV30, with D possibly TRBD2 on 7 matching bases. V lost 0 bases and J lost 4, with 15 bases in between. The germline gives CDR1 GTSNPN, CDR2 SVGIG (reference sequence). This CDR3 is 16 amino acids long. The CDR3 spells CAWSVRGGLGTGELFF. CDR3 DNA, as far as it was read: TGTGCCTGGAGTGTGAGGGGGGGTTTGGGCACCGGGGAG.

This clone was seen only a few times. The CDR3 end falls 3 residues outside the read, so it is completed with the germline J gene. V and J are TRBV7-9 and TRBJ2-3; 9 bases align to TRBD2. This CDR3 has 15 residues. Per the germline V gene, CDR1 is SEHNR and CDR2 is FQNEAQ (reference sequence). Germline trimming cut 2 bases from V and 6 bases from J; bases unmatched to any gene: 6. CDR3 bases read: TGTGCCAGCAGCTTACGGGCGGCGGGGGGGGATACG. Translated: CASSLRAAGGDT. From start to end, the CDR3 is CASSLRAAGGDTQYF.

There are a few counts of this clone. The read ends 3 residues shy of where the CDR3 ends; the end is completed using the germline J gene. The chain combines TRBV2 with TRBJ2-5; possible D gene TRBD2, 7 bases. This CDR3 spans 14 amino acids. CDR1 is SNHLY and CDR2 is FYNNEI in the germline V gene. The V and J ends lost 6 bases and 1 base respectively, with 12 bases between them. CDR3 bases read: TGTGCCAGCAGGGGAGGGACACTCCAAGAGACC. Translated: CASRGGTLQET. The CDR3 in full is CASRGGTLQETQYF.

In this sample, this clone turned up a few times. The read gets to within 3 residues of the CDR3 end, and the germline J gene fills in the rest. V usage is TRBV20-1 and J usage is TRBJ2-7; 7 bases agree with TRBD2. V gave up 3 bases and J gave up 0 bases; unmatched junction bases: 2. CDR1 and CDR2 from the germline V gene are DFQATT and SNEGSKA (reference sequence). The CDR3 totals 13 residues. The sequenced part of the CDR3 DNA is TGCAGTGCTAGCGGGGGGAGCTCCTACGAG. Its translation is CSASGGSSYE. The CDR3 reads in full as CSASGGSSYEQYF.

As concerns this clone: The observed sequence ends 3 residues before the CDR3 terminus, with the missing tail filled in from the germline J gene. The chain employs TRBV2 and TRBJ1-4; maybe TRBD1 (5 bases). Germline-derived CDR1 and CDR2 are SNHLY and FYNNEI. The CDR3 totals 16 residues. The ends were cut back, 6 bases at V and 0 bases at J, with 14 bases in the middle. CDR3 loop: CASSKITQATNEKLFF. The CDR3 bases that were read are TGTGCCAGCAGCAAAATAACACAGGCAACTAATGAAAAA.

This clone was found many times. The missing CDR3 end, 3 residues past where the read stops, is filled in from the germline J gene. The V call is TRBV29-1, the J call TRBJ2-7, with 7 bases identical to TRBD1. The germline CDR1 and CDR2 sequences are SQVTM and ANQGSEA. The V segment lost 6 bases and the J segment 6 bases; nucleotides outside the gene matches: 17. The CDR3 has 15 amino acids. CDR3 DNA, as far as it was read: TGCAGCGTCAAGATACCGGGACAGAGAACCGGCGAG. It translates to CSVKIPGQRTGE. The whole CDR3 sequence reads CSVKIPGQRTGEQYF.